The 28 T cell receptor beta chains below all came from one sample that was sequenced in a study of blood T cell repertoires in COVID-19. Assay: immunoSEQ multiplex PCR; the TCRdb copy retains only in-frame clones and omits some. This sample yields 250,000 to 300,000 clones, of which around 90% are seen a single time; 2% to 2.5% belongs to the top ten. Sequencing was carried out using peripheral blood. The receptors shown here come from a man aged 45-60 years with acute or convalescent COVID-19.

This clone showed up just once. This chain connects TRBV9 to TRBJ1-6; no clear D. The V end was cut by 0 bases, the J end by 7 bases, with 8 bases between. Germline loops: CDR1 SGDLS, CDR2 YYNGEE. The length of the CDR3 is 14 residues. CDR3 amino acids: CASSVAAGNSPLHF. DNA for the CDR3: TGTGCCAGCAGCGTAGCAGCGGGGAATTCACCCCTCCACTTT.

This sequence joins TRBV15 and TRBJ2-7; 7 bases are shared with TRBD1. The J segment lost 6 bases and the V segment lost 1 base, leaving 6 bases of the junction unmatched. The CDR3 is 14 residues long. CDR1 is LNHNV, CDR2 YYDKDF, per germline (reference sequence). Written as DNA, the CDR3 is TGTGCCACCAGCAGAGGGGACAGTCTTGGCGAGCAGTACTTC. Its protein product is CATSRGDSLGEQYF.

This clone was observed once. This sequence joins TRBV29-1 and TRBJ2-7, with D possibly matching TRBD2 (6 bases). Trimming removed 5 bases from V and 3 bases from J, with 11 bases in between. The CDR3 contains 12 residues. The germline gives CDR1 SQVTM, CDR2 ANQGSEA. The CDR3 region is CSVFGDFYEQYF. In nucleotides, the CDR3 is TGCAGCGTTTTTGGGGACTTCTACGAGCAGTACTTC.

The chain combines TRBV6-5 with TRBJ1-6; D might be TRBD1 (5 bases). The V gene lost 8 bases and the J gene lost 6 bases, with 14 bases spanning the gap. Per germline, CDR1 MNHEY and CDR2 SVGAGI. CDR3 size: 14 residues. The CDR3 reads CASRRGGSNSPLHF. CDR3 nucleotides: TGTGCCAGCCGACGGGGGGGATCTAATTCACCCCTCCACTTT.

This clone was detected only once. The genes are TRBV2 and TRBJ2-1, with no clear D. V was trimmed by 7 bases and J by 1 base, leaving 11 bases between them. CDR1 SNHLY and CDR2 FYNNEI come from the germline V gene. The CDR3 is 14 amino acids. CDR3 nucleotide sequence: TGTGCCAGCAAGAATGGCCTTTCCTACAATGAGCAGTTCTTC. As protein: CASKNGLSYNEQFF.

The chain carries TRBV2 and TRBJ2-3, with D possibly TRBD2 on 6 matching bases. The CDR3 spans 15 residues. CDR1 and CDR2 (germline): SNHLY, FYNNEI. V shed 4 bases and J shed 3 bases, with 14 bases lying between them. The CDR3 DNA reads as TGTGCCAGCAGTGGGGACTCCCCGGGGACAGATACGCAGTATTTT. It specifies CASSGDSPGTDTQYF. The full variable domain, completed using reference TRBV2 and TRBJ2-3, is EPEVTQTPSHQVTQMGQEVILRCVPISNHLYFYWYRQILGQKVEFLVSFYNNEISEKSEIFDDQFSVERPDGSNFTLKIRSTKLEDSAMYFCASSGDSPGTDTQYFGPGTRLTVL.

Comment on this clone: Distinct nucleotide sequences in the sample also encode this CDR3. The chain employs TRBV18 and TRBJ1-1; D might be TRBD1 (5 bases). V was clipped by 4 bases and J by 1 base, with 7 bases between them. The CDR3 covers 13 residues. CDR1 and CDR2 (germline): KGHSH, LQKENI. CDR3 sequence (DNA): TGTGCCAGCTCACACGACAGGAACACTGAAGCTTTCTTT. Its protein is CASSHDRNTEAFF.

This clone has only one observation. This chain joins TRBV30 and TRBJ1-2; no reliable D call. The CDR3 consists of 12 residues. The germline V gene encodes CDR1 GTSNPN and CDR2 SVGIG (reference sequence). The germline V and J ends were trimmed by 3 bases and 8 bases, with 13 bases remaining between them. The CDR3 coding sequence is TGTGCCTGGAGAGTGAGTTATGAGGGCTACACCTTC. Protein: CAWRVSYEGYTF.

This clone came up a few times. J is TRBJ1-5 and V is TRBV27; TRBD1 is a possible D gene (6 bases). V was shortened by 5 bases and J by 5 bases, with 10 bases between the two germline ends. CDR1 MNHEY and CDR2 SMNVEV come from the germline V gene (reference sequence). The CDR3 extends over 13 amino acids. This chain's CDR3 is CASSVGQYQPQHF. The CDR3 nucleotides are TGTGCCAGCAGTGTCGGACAGTATCAGCCCCAGCATTTT.

The rearrangement uses TRBV30 and TRBJ2-1; a weak D match, TRBD2 (7 bases). V lost 4 bases to trimming and J lost 7 bases, with 20 bases between them. The CDR3 contains 15 residues. The V gene's germline CDR1 is GTSNPN and CDR2 SVGIG (reference sequence). CDR3 coding DNA: TGTGCCTGGAACCCGGGGGCTAGCGGCCGGAATGAGCAGTTCTTC. Translating gives CAWNPGASGRNEQFF.

The chain combines TRBV5-6 with TRBJ1-1, with a tentative D call TRBD1 (5 bases). The CDR3 sequence is 15 residues long. CDR1 SGHDT and CDR2 YYEEEE come from the germline V gene. V gave up 4 bases and J gave up 5 bases, with 18 bases separating them. The CDR3 spells CASSTGEEKGTEAFF. The CDR3 nucleotides read TGTGCCAGCAGCACGGGTGAGGAAAAGGGGACTGAAGCTTTCTTT.

The V call is TRBV29-1, the J call TRBJ1-3, with 11 bases matching TRBD1. This CDR3 is built from 15 residues. Trimming took 7 bases from V and 2 from J; bases not matched to a gene: 7. The germline gives CDR1 SQVTM, CDR2 ANQGSEA. In DNA form, the CDR3 reads TGCAGCGCCGGGACAGGGGGGGACCCTGGAAACACCATATATTTT. It yields the protein CSAGTGGDPGNTIYF.

This clone was detected once. J is TRBJ1-2 and V is TRBV29-1; 9 nucleotides align to TRBD1. Germline V lookup: CDR1 SQVTM, CDR2 ANQGSEA. V gave up 1 base and J gave up 7 bases; unmatched junction bases: 4. The CDR3 runs to 13 residues. In DNA form, the CDR3 reads TGCAGCGTTGAAGGGACAGGGGCTGGTGGCTACACCTTC. Its protein product is CSVEGTGAGGYTF.

The V and J genes are TRBV13 and TRBJ2-7; D gene unclear. This CDR3 has 13 amino acids. Deletions cut 5 bases from V and 5 bases from J, with 13 bases between. CDR1 PRHDT and CDR2 FYEKMQ come from the germline V gene (reference sequence). This CDR3 reads CASSPRGRDEQYF. The CDR3, as DNA: TGTGCCAGCAGCCCCCGCGGCCGAGACGAGCAGTACTTC.

The J gene is TRBJ1-2, the V gene TRBV7-9; TRBD1 matches 10 bases. The germline V gene has CDR1 SEHNR and CDR2 FQNEAQ (reference sequence). There are 16 residues in the CDR3. J was trimmed by 2 bases and V by 5 bases; bases with no gene match: 8. CDR3 nucleotides: TGTGCCAGCAGCCCCCGCCTGGGACAGGGGAACTATGGCTACACCTTC. Amino acids: CASSPRLGQGNYGYTF.

The chain recombines TRBV5-5 with TRBJ1-6; 7 bases map to TRBD1. The CDR3 sequence is 13 residues long. Germline lookup yields CDR1 SGHKS and CDR2 YYEKEE (reference sequence). The V segment lost 4 bases and the J segment 10 bases; nucleotides outside the gene matches: 5. CDR3 amino acids: CASSTRGSSPLHF. In DNA, the CDR3 is TGTGCCAGCAGCACCAGGGGGTCGTCACCCCTCCACTTT.

The V gene is TRBV5-1, the J gene TRBJ1-1, with 7 positions matching TRBD1. The germline CDR1 and CDR2 sequences are SGHRS and YFSETQ. V gave up 0 bases and J gave up 7 bases; unmatched junction bases: 6. The CDR3 consists of 14 residues. DNA of the CDR3: TGCGCCAGCAGCTTGGCCTCAAGGGGGCATGAAGCTTTCTTT. Encoded protein: CASSLASRGHEAFF.

The V and J genes are TRBV19 and TRBJ1-5, with 8 positions matching TRBD1. Germline V gene lookup returns CDR1 LNHDA and CDR2 SQIVND (reference sequence). The CDR3 covers 15 residues. Trimming at V came to 5 bases and at J to 9 bases, leaving 12 bases not matched to a gene. CDR3 loop: CASSQDREELWPQHF. The CDR3 bases are TGTGCCAGTAGTCAGGACAGGGAGGAGTTGTGGCCCCAGCATTTT.

This sequence joins TRBV11-2 and TRBJ1-1; no clear D gene. V gave up 5 bases and J gave up 6 bases, with 16 bases separating them. The germline CDR1 and CDR2 sequences are SGHAT and FQNNGV. CDR3 length: 14 residues. The CDR3 region is CASSLWSSRAEAFF. As DNA, the CDR3 is TGTGCCAGCAGCCTATGGAGTTCCAGAGCTGAAGCTTTCTTT.

Concerning this clone: This sample also contains other DNA sequences that code for the same CDR3. V and J are TRBV3-1 (or the pseudogene TRBV3-2) and TRBJ1-1; D might be TRBD1 (5 bases). CDR3 size: 14 residues. CDR1 and CDR2 from the germline V gene are LGHDT and YNNKEL (reference sequence). Trimming removed 1 base from V and 1 base from J, with 7 bases in between. CDR3 DNA: TGTGCCAGCAGCCAAGTCGGGGGGAACACTGAAGCTTTCTTT. Translated, it gives CASSQVGGNTEAFF.

The chain has TRBV2 and TRBJ1-5; the D gene is possibly TRBD1 (5 bases). V was cut by 4 bases and J by 6 bases, with 16 bases left in between. Germline lookup yields CDR1 SNHLY and CDR2 FYNNEI. The CDR3 has 15 residues. CDR3: CASSVRGDGVQPQHF. CDR3 in DNA: TGTGCCAGCAGTGTTCGGGGGGATGGAGTTCAGCCCCAGCATTTT.

This chain uses TRBV7-9 with TRBJ1-2; D is unresolved. CDR3 size: 13 residues. Trimming pared 3 bases from V and 0 bases from J, leaving 5 bases between. CDR1 is SEHNR, CDR2 FQNEAQ, per germline (reference sequence). The chain's CDR3 is CASSFEANYGYTF. The CDR3 DNA follows: TGTGCCAGCAGCTTCGAGGCTAACTATGGCTACACCTTC.

The V and J genes are TRBV7-8 and TRBJ2-7, with 8 bases that match TRBD1. The CDR3 is 13 residues long. The V and J ends lost 3 bases and 7 bases, in that order; junction bases with no gene match: 5. CDR1 is SGHVS, CDR2 FQNEAQ, per germline. In nucleotides, the CDR3 is TGTGCCAGCAGCTTTAGGACAGGGAGAGAGCAGTACTTC. This translates into CASSFRTGREQYF.

The chain links TRBV5-1 to TRBJ1-6; D call uncertain. This CDR3 is built from 13 residues. Trimming removed 0 bases at V and 10 bases at J, with 8 bases between. The germline gives CDR1 SGHRS, CDR2 YFSETQ. CDR3 region: CASSLGSGSPLHF. CDR3 DNA: TGCGCCAGCAGCTTGGGATCAGGATCACCCCTCCACTTT. The variable domain in full, with the rest retrieved from reference TRBV5-1 and TRBJ1-6, is KAGVTQTPRYLIKTRGQQVTLSCSPISGHRSVSWYQQTPGQGLQFLFEYFSETQRNKGNFPGRFSGRQFSNSRSEMNVSTLELGDSALYLCASSLGSGSPLHFGNGTRLTVT.

CDR3 coding DNA: TGCGCCAGCAGCTTGAGTGGGCAGACGGACACTGAAGCTTTCTTT. Its protein product is CASSLSGQTDTEAFF. V and J are TRBV5-1 and TRBJ1-1; D gene uncertain. This CDR3 is 15 amino acids long. Germline CDR1 is SGHRS and CDR2 is YFSETQ. Deletions cut 1 base from V and 3 bases from J, with 13 bases between.

V is TRBV11-3 and J is TRBJ2-7; tentatively, D is TRBD2 (6 bases). The ends were cut back, 5 bases at V and 0 bases at J, with 8 bases in the middle. The germline CDR1 and CDR2 sequences are SGHNT and YENEEA. The CDR3 consists of 13 residues. CDR3 loop: CASSPGSSYEQYF. CDR3 coding DNA: TGTGCCAGCAGCCCCGGGAGCTCCTACGAGCAGTACTTC.

The rearrangement uses TRBV18 and TRBJ2-3, with D perhaps TRBD1 (5 bases). This CDR3 is 14 amino acids long. CDR1 is KGHSH and CDR2 is LQKENI in the germline V gene. V was trimmed by 3 bases and J by 5 bases, leaving 12 bases between them. CDR3 sequence: CASSPTETIDTQYF. The CDR3 DNA reads as TGTGCCAGCTCACCGACAGAAACGATAGATACGCAGTATTTT.

The genes are TRBV19 and TRBJ1-4, with 7 bases aligning to TRBD1. The V segment lost 11 bases and the J segment 8 bases; nucleotides outside the gene matches: 17. Germline values: CDR1 LNHDA, CDR2 SQIVND (reference sequence). The CDR3 is made up of 15 amino acids. The CDR3 is CAAQGVKGASEKLFF. The DNA for the CDR3 is TGTGCCGCCCAGGGGGTTAAGGGGGCTAGCGAAAAACTGTTTTTT.